The sample holds many counts of the clone carrying this T cell receptor beta chain. Its target is not known. From RNA transcripts, TCR beta CDR3 regions were amplified. First-round RT-PCR of the TCR CDR3 relied on the HTBI primer set. One entry per CDR3 protein results from TCRdb running MiXCR on the multiplex PCR reads. The top ten hold about 7.8% of the sample, which has 530,000 or so distinct CDR3 sequences, under 60% seen once. The sample belongs to a study of T cells in Graves' hyperthyroidism and ophthalmopathy. Patients counted as stable if ophthalmopathy did not develop within 18 months. Study outcomes and limitations: Most thyroid clonotypes with frequency above 0.001 were detected in blood.

This CDR3 is built from 16 residues. After removal of 0 bases from V and 0 bases from J, the junction contained 4 bases not matched to a gene. Germline assignment: CDR1 SGHRS and CDR2 YFSETQ. The specimen was peripheral blood or thyroid tissue (not recorded which). This TCR derives from a woman aged 18-35 years with Graves' hyperthyroidism. The V gene is TRBV5-1, the J gene TRBJ2-7; 9 bases are a match to TRBD2. CDR3 region: CASSLGLAGPSYEQYF. The CDR3, as DNA: TGCGCCAGCAGCTTGGGGCTAGCGGGACCCTCCTACGAGCAGTACTTC.